Below are 15 T cell receptor beta chains sequenced from a single sample in a study of shared clonotypes between healthy human individuals (dated by TCRdb to about 2020). Libraries came from the immunoSEQ multiplex PCR assay. Not all clones reach the TCRdb copy of this immuneACCESS table, which keeps in-frame sequences only. Checked studies attribute under half of the gap to unresolved V genes and leave the rest unexplained. This sample comprises hundreds of thousands of clones, 80% to 95% of them detected only once. Less than 25% of the sample lies in the top ten. CD8 naive samples were obtained by positive selection for CCR7 among CD45RO-negative cells, yielding a CD45RA+CCR7+ population from which TemRA cells were excluded. The sample was naive CD8+ T cells sorted from blood. This specimen's cell subset or site label, per the study, means: CD45RA+CCR7+. These receptors were collected from a man in his thirties or forties in good health.

This clone was counted between two and nine times. The chain joins TRBV10-3 to TRBJ2-7; either TRBD1 or TRBD2 may supply D (5 bases each). The CDR3 has 14 residues. V dropped 4 bases and J dropped 3 bases, with 13 bases sitting between them. Germline V gene sequence: CDR1 ENHRY, CDR2 SYGVKD. DNA of the CDR3: TGTGCCATCAGTGGAGGGGTCGGCGGCTACGAGCAGTACTTC. It is translated as CAISGGVGGYEQYF.

The J gene is TRBJ2-1, the V gene TRBV6-6; 8 bases line up with TRBD2. V was pared by 0 bases and J by 9 bases, with 4 bases of the junction left unmatched. The CDR3 is 14 amino acids. Germline CDR1 MNHNY, CDR2 SVGAGI (reference sequence). The CDR3 is CASSYSTSGGEQFF. The CDR3 DNA sequence: TGTGCCAGCAGTTACTCCACTAGCGGAGGTGAGCAGTTCTTC.

The chain recombines TRBV25-1 with TRBJ2-7; 10 positions match TRBD1. Germline V CDR1 and CDR2: MGHDK, SYGVNS. This CDR3 has 13 amino acids. J was trimmed by 3 bases and V by 7 bases; bases with no gene match: 3. Written as DNA, the CDR3 is TGTGCCAGCACGGGGACAGGGGTCTACGAGCAGTACTTC. Protein product: CASTGTGVYEQYF.

The rearrangement uses TRBV5-4 and TRBJ2-7, with D perhaps being TRBD1 or TRBD2 (7 bases each). Trimming left V 2 bases short and J 3 bases short, with 12 bases between. This CDR3 is 14 amino acids long. Germline CDR1 SGHNT, CDR2 YYREEE (reference sequence). The CDR3 loop is CASSFAGGGYEQYF. The CDR3 region has the DNA TGTGCCAGCAGCTTTGCAGGGGGGGGCTACGAGCAGTACTTC.

The chain is built from TRBV4-1 and TRBJ2-1, with D possibly TRBD1 on 5 matching bases. Germline CDR1 MGHRA, CDR2 YSYEKL. The length of the CDR3 is 15 residues. The V and J ends lost 0 bases and 10 bases respectively, with 16 bases between them. This CDR3 is CASSQDGATLWEQFF. For the CDR3, the DNA is TGCGCCAGCAGCCAAGATGGGGCTACCCTATGGGAGCAGTTCTTC.

V and J are TRBV7-2 and TRBJ2-5, with D unresolved. V lost 2 bases and J 4 bases, leaving 5 bases between the germline ends. Germline CDR1 reads SGHTA; CDR2 reads FQGNSA. There are 12 residues in the CDR3. CDR3 residues: CASSLFVETQYF. The CDR3 DNA follows: TGTGCCAGCAGCTTATTCGTAGAGACCCAGTACTTC.

The gene calls are TRBV29-1 and TRBJ2-5, with 7 bases matching TRBD1. Germline V gene data show CDR1 as SQVTM and CDR2 as ANQGSEA. This CDR3 is built from 12 residues. The junction had 1 base not matched to a gene; V was cut back by 5 bases and J by 1 base. The CDR3 DNA is TGCAGCGTTTACAGGGGCCAAGAGACCCAGTACTTC. It yields the protein CSVYRGQETQYF.

The chain uses TRBV27 and TRBJ1-1; perhaps TRBD1 as D (5 bases). V lost 5 bases to trimming and J lost 0 bases, with 10 bases between them. From germline, CDR1 is MNHEY and CDR2 SMNVEV (reference sequence). This CDR3 region has 14 residues. In DNA, the CDR3 is TGTGCCAGCAGTCTAGGGGTCCTGAACACTGAAGCTTTCTTT. Protein sequence: CASSLGVLNTEAFF.

The chain combines TRBV5-6 with TRBJ2-3; D may match TRBD1 or TRBD2 (5 bases each). V lost 4 bases and J 10 bases, leaving 22 bases between the germline ends. The germline V gene has CDR1 SGHDT and CDR2 YYEEEE. There are 15 residues in the CDR3. The CDR3 DNA reads TGTGCCAGCAGCGTCCGGGACGGACTGCTGCGGGCGCAGTATTTT. This translates into CASSVRDGLLRAQYF.

The chain couples TRBV25-1 to TRBJ2-7; D gene uncertain. V lost 5 bases to trimming and J lost 3 bases, with 14 bases between them. The length of the CDR3 is 14 residues. Germline V lookup: CDR1 MGHDK, CDR2 SYGVNS. In DNA, the CDR3 is TGTGCCAGCAGTCCCAACTGGACCGGCTACGAGCAGTACTTC. It codes for CASSPNWTGYEQYF.

On this clone: The same CDR3 can be traced to other DNA sequences in this sample. This chain joins TRBV7-2 and TRBJ2-7, with D hard to call. V gave up 0 bases and J gave up 1 base, with 4 bases separating them. The germline V gene has CDR1 SGHTA and CDR2 FQGNSA. There are 13 residues in the CDR3. The CDR3 protein is CASSLAGSYEQYF. The CDR3 DNA reads TGTGCCAGCAGCTTAGCCGGGTCCTACGAGCAGTACTTC.

The gene calls are TRBV11-2 and TRBJ2-7; a weak D match, TRBD2 (6 bases). The CDR3 has 14 amino acids. The germline V gene encodes CDR1 SGHAT and CDR2 FQNNGV. V was cut by 3 bases and J by 6 bases, with 15 bases left in between. CDR3 nucleotides: TGTGCCAGCAGCTTGGATGGGGGGTTAACCGAGCAGTACTTC. It translates to CASSLDGGLTEQYF.

In DNA, the CDR3 is TGTGCCAGCAGCGCGGGGCGGGAGGGCCTCACAGATACGCAGTATTTT. It is translated as CASSAGREGLTDTQYF. The chain links TRBV9 to TRBJ2-3, with 9 bases aligning to TRBD2. Germline V gene lookup returns CDR1 SGDLS and CDR2 YYNGEE. This CDR3 is built from 16 residues. Germline trimming cut 3 bases from V and 2 bases from J; bases unmatched to any gene: 7.

This clone appeared a single time. V is TRBV10-1 and J is TRBJ2-2; 7 bases line up with TRBD1. Germline loops: CDR1 WNHNN, CDR2 SYGVQD (reference sequence). The V and J ends lost 3 bases and 3 bases, in that order; junction bases with no gene match: 1. The CDR3 is made up of 14 amino acids. Here the CDR3 reads CASSDGQDTGELFF. The CDR3 nucleotides are TGCGCCAGCAGTGATGGACAGGACACCGGGGAGCTGTTTTTT.

The rearrangement joins TRBV11-2 to TRBJ2-6, with D tentatively TRBD1 (6 bases). This CDR3 comprises 16 residues. Germline CDR1 reads SGHAT; CDR2 reads FQNNGV. The V and J ends lost 3 bases and 0 bases respectively, with 9 bases between them. In DNA form, the CDR3 reads TGTGCCAGCAGCTTTGGACAGTTCTCTGGGGCCAACGTCCTGACTTTC. Its translation: CASSFGQFSGANVLTF.